Presented here are 10 T cell receptor beta chains from one specimen sequenced in a study of patients and donors after allogeneic stem cell transplantation. Using its own MiXCR run on the RT-PCR reads, TCRdb lists one record per CDR3 protein. The repertoire holds around 200,000 distinct CDR3 sequences, less than 50% seen once, with 11% in the top ten. Material for sequencing was blood, either unsorted or a sorted T cell fraction (not recorded which). Every receptor here comes from a human donor who was either an allogeneic HSCT recipient or a stem cell or donor lymphocyte infusion donor (not recorded which). It is not recorded whose cells these are; they may come from a transplant donor.

In its sample, this clonotype was seen a few times. The J gene is TRBJ1-5, the V gene TRBV6-1; D gene ambiguous. V dropped 4 bases and J dropped 3 bases, with 10 bases sitting between them. Germline V gene sequence: CDR1 MNHNS, CDR2 SASEGT. The CDR3 spans 14 residues. The DNA for the CDR3 is TGTGCCAGCAGTGTCCCGGGTCCCAATCAGCCCCAGCATTTT. Encoded protein: CASSVPGPNQPQHF.

This chain joins TRBV5-1 and TRBJ2-2; D is uncertain. Germline assignment: CDR1 SGHRS and CDR2 YFSETQ. CDR3 length: 13 residues. Trimming removed 0 bases from V and 4 bases from J, with 4 bases in between. DNA of the CDR3: TGCGCCAGCAGCTTGGTTTTCACCGGGGAGCTGTTTTTT. Its protein product is CASSLVFTGELFF.

This clonotype has only a few counts. V usage is TRBV28 and J usage is TRBJ1-5, with a weak D call TRBD1 (6 bases). The CDR3 has 16 residues. Trimming removed 5 bases from V and 4 bases from J, with 18 bases in between. The germline V gene has CDR1 MDHEN and CDR2 SYDVKM. CDR3 sequence: CASSLFGGQHNQPQHF. CDR3 sequence (DNA): TGTGCCAGCAGTCTTTTTGGGGGCCAGCATAATCAGCCCCAGCATTTT.

The genes are TRBV20-1 and TRBJ2-3; possibly TRBD1 or TRBD2 for D (6 bases each). Trimming left V 3 bases short and J 0 bases short, with 16 bases between. CDR1 and CDR2 from the germline V gene are DFQATT and SNEGSKA (reference sequence). The CDR3 runs to 16 residues. The chain's CDR3 is CSASRGRSSSTDTQYF. The CDR3, as DNA: TGCAGTGCTAGTCGGGGGCGGTCGTCTAGCACAGATACGCAGTATTTT.

This clonotype was seen only a few times. The chain uses TRBV12-3 or TRBV12-4 and TRBJ1-5; D gene ambiguous. The CDR3 totals 13 residues. Trimming took off 5 bases at V and 6 bases at J, with 11 bases between the two ends. CDR3 sequence: CASSPAVLQPQHF. DNA for the CDR3: TGTGCCAGCAGTCCGGCCGTTCTTCAGCCCCAGCATTTT.

This clonotype is a singleton in its sample. This chain connects TRBV5-1 to TRBJ1-1, with D uncertain. The CDR3 sequence is 16 residues long. The V end lost 4 bases, the J end lost 2 bases, and 18 bases lay between the germline ends. CDR1 is SGHRS and CDR2 is YFSETQ in the germline V gene. This CDR3 reads CASSTGPTGINTEAFF. The CDR3 nucleotides are TGCGCCAGCAGCACGGGCCCCACCGGGATAAACACTGAAGCTTTCTTT.

J is TRBJ2-1 and V is TRBV12-3 or TRBV12-4, with D maybe TRBD1 (7 bases). Trimming left V 5 bases short and J 4 bases short, with 18 bases between. The length of the CDR3 is 16 residues. The CDR3 loop reads CASSLSRGDPYNEQFF. In DNA, the CDR3 is TGTGCCAGCAGTCTTAGCAGGGGGGACCCATACAATGAGCAGTTCTTC.

The chain carries TRBV5-1 and TRBJ2-5, with D tentatively TRBD1 or TRBD2 (5 bases each). CDR1 is SGHRS and CDR2 is YFSETQ in the germline V gene. CDR3 size: 13 residues. V lost 5 bases, J lost 5 bases, and 13 bases lay in between. CDR3 protein: CASRRGLEETQYF. In nucleotides, the CDR3 is TGCGCCAGCAGGAGGGGATTGGAGGAGACCCAGTACTTC.

The chain recombines TRBV5-1 with TRBJ2-3; D possibly uses TRBD1 or TRBD2 (5 bases each). This CDR3 has 13 amino acids. CDR1 is SGHRS and CDR2 is YFSETQ in the germline V gene. Between the trimmed V and J ends, which lost 2 bases and 14 bases, there was a span of 18 bases. CDR3 protein: CASSFTRDQEAYF. CDR3 DNA sequence: TGCGCCAGCAGCTTTACCCGGGACCAGGAGGCGTATTTT. The full variable domain, in which reference TRBV5-1 and TRBJ2-3 provide the parts outside the CDR3, is KAGVTQTPRYLIKTRGQQVTLSCSPISGHRSVSWYQQTPGQGLQFLFEYFSETQRNKGNFPGRFSGRQFSNSRSEMNVSTLELGDSALYLCASSFTRDQEAYFGPGTRLTVL.

This clonotype was detected a few times. This rearrangement joins TRBV10-3 to TRBJ2-7; 8 bases line up with TRBD1. The CDR3 length is 11 residues. In germline, CDR1 is ENHRY, CDR2 SYGVKD. V shed 8 bases and J 3 bases; nucleotides not matched to a gene: 0. The CDR3 protein is CAIGTGYEQYF. CDR3 bases: TGTGCCATCGGGACAGGCTACGAGCAGTACTTC.